Each of the 5 T cell receptor beta chains below was sequenced from the same sample in a study of cytomegalovirus exposure and HLA in healthy donors. Clones were read by immunoSEQ multiplex PCR, and TCRdb kept only the in-frame ones, dropping some. The table lists 130,000 or so clones, about 90% of them singletons. Sample: PBMCs. These receptors came from a woman aged 25-40 years in good health and CMV-seropositive.

This clone appeared once. The chain links TRBV11-2 to TRBJ1-1, with D tentatively TRBD1 (6 bases). This CDR3 comprises 15 residues. V lost 1 base to trimming and J lost 4 bases, with 13 bases between them. Per germline, CDR1 SGHAT and CDR2 FQNNGV. CDR3 sequence: CASSLAGRGSTEAFF. The CDR3 DNA is TGTGCCAGCAGCTTAGCTGGCAGGGGAAGCACTGAAGCTTTCTTT.

J is TRBJ2-6 and V is TRBV4-1, with 7 bases matching TRBD2. The CDR3 contains 17 residues. V trimming: 1 base; J trimming: 0 bases; junction bases outside the gene matches: 3. The germline V gene has CDR1 MGHRA and CDR2 YSYEKL. CDR3 sequence: CASSQGEGTSGANVLTF. CDR3 coding DNA: TGCGCCAGCAGCCAAGGGGAGGGGACCTCTGGGGCCAACGTCCTGACTTTC.

This clone was observed a single time. This specimen includes other DNA sequences encoding the same CDR3. V usage is TRBV2 and J usage is TRBJ2-7; D uncertain. Germline CDR1 reads SNHLY; CDR2 reads FYNNEI. The CDR3 extends over 12 amino acids. Trimming took off 5 bases at V and 0 bases at J, with 5 bases between the two ends. CDR3 nucleotide sequence: TGTGCCAGCAGTCCGGGCTCCTACGAGCAGTACTTC. Protein product: CASSPGSYEQYF.

V is TRBV19 and J is TRBJ2-5, with D perhaps TRBD1 (6 bases). Germline CDR1 is LNHDA and CDR2 is SQIVND (reference sequence). This CDR3 is built from 16 residues. The V end lost 5 bases, the J end lost 5 bases, and 21 bases lay between the germline ends. The CDR3 protein is CASSSTRGGWGETQYF. CDR3 in DNA: TGTGCCAGTAGTTCGACTCGTGGGGGCTGGGGGGAGACCCAGTACTTC.

This clone has only one observation. The chain employs TRBV2 and TRBJ2-3, with TRBD2 as a possible D gene (5 bases). V lost 6 bases to trimming and J lost 2 bases, with 12 bases between them. This CDR3 is 14 amino acids long. Germline CDR1 is SNHLY and CDR2 is FYNNEI. The CDR3 is CASRERGPTDTQYF. DNA of the CDR3: TGTGCCAGCAGGGAGCGCGGGCCCACAGATACGCAGTATTTT.